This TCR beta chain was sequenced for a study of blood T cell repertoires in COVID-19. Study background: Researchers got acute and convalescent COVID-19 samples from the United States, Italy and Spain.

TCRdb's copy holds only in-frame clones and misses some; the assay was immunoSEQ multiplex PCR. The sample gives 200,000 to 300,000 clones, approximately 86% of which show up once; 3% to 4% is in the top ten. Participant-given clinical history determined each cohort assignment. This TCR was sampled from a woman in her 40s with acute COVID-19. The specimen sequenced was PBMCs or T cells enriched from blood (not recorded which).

DNA of the CDR3: TGTGCCACCAGTGATTTGCTTTCGACAGGGCATAATTATGGCTACACCTTC. It specifies CATSDLLSTGHNYGYTF. The rearrangement uses TRBV24-1 and TRBJ1-2; 7 nucleotides match TRBD1. The CDR3 extends over 17 amino acids. Germline CDR1 is KGHDR and CDR2 is SFDVKD. Germline trimming cut 0 bases from V and 5 bases from J; bases unmatched to any gene: 11.